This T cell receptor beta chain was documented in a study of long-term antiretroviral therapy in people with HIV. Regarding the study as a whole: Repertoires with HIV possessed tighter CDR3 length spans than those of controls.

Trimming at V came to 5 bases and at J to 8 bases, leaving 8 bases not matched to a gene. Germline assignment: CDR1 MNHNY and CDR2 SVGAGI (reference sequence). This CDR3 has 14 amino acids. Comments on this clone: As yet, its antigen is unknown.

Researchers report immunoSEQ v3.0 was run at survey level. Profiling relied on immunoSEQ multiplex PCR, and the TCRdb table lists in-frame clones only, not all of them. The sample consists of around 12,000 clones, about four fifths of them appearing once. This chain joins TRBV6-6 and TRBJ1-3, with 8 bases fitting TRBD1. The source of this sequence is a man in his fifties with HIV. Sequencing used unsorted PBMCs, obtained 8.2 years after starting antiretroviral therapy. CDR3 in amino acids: CASSPGRGQDTIYF. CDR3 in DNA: TGTGCCAGCAGTCCCGGCAGGGGGCAGGACACCATATATTTT.